One sample yielded the 5 T cell receptor beta chains listed below, sequenced in a study of OX40 agonist ivuxolimab in advanced cancers. Profiled with immunoSEQ multiplex PCR; TCRdb holds only in-frame clones, not every one. The table lists about 76,000 clones, about 88% of them singletons, with about 0.2% in the top ten. This sample comprised CD4+ or CD8+ T cells sorted from blood, obtained in a trial of the OX40 agonist ivuxolimab. The origin of the receptors is an adult with an advanced solid tumor such as melanoma, head and neck, liver or kidney cancer.

The chain combines TRBV7-9 with TRBJ2-5, with TRBD1 identical over 7 bases. J lost 2 bases, V lost 1 base, and 1 base had no gene match. The CDR3 has 14 amino acids. Germline-derived CDR1 and CDR2 are SEHNR and FQNEAQ (reference sequence). CDR3 in amino acids: CASSLVGQQETQYF. The CDR3, as DNA: TGTGCCAGCAGCTTAGTGGGACAGCAAGAGACCCAGTACTTC.

The chain links TRBV4-1 to TRBJ1-4, with D maybe TRBD1 (6 bases). V shed 4 bases and J shed 5 bases, with 14 bases lying between them. This CDR3 is built from 15 residues. Per the germline V gene, CDR1 is MGHRA and CDR2 is YSYEKL. This CDR3 is CASSRQDRINEKLFF. The CDR3 nucleotides read TGCGCCAGCAGCCGACAGGACAGAATAAATGAAAAACTGTTTTTT.

J is TRBJ2-5 and V is TRBV6-1; D gene ambiguous. There are 13 residues in the CDR3. Germline CDR1 reads MNHNS; CDR2 reads SASEGT. The V and J ends lost 4 bases and 2 bases respectively, with 8 bases between them. CDR3 bases: TGTGCCAGCAGTGTACGCTATCAAGAGACCCAGTACTTC. Translated, it gives CASSVRYQETQYF.

The rearrangement links TRBV28 to TRBJ2-3, with 15 bases lining up with TRBD2. The germline V gene encodes CDR1 MDHEN and CDR2 SYDVKM. The J segment lost 8 bases and the V segment lost 2 bases, leaving 8 bases of the junction unmatched. CDR3 size: 17 residues. The CDR3 DNA reads TGTGCCAGCAGTTTAAGGCCCGGACTAGCGGGAGGGCGTACGCAGTATTTT. Translation gives CASSLRPGLAGGRTQYF.

The CDR3: CASSVPGLYNEQFF. CDR3 nucleotides: TGTGCCAGCAGTGTACCGGGACTATACAATGAGCAGTTCTTC. The chain employs TRBV6-5 and TRBJ2-1; 7 bases agree with TRBD2. The germline V gene has CDR1 MNHEY and CDR2 SVGAGI. V shed 5 bases, J shed 4 bases, and the junction held 5 bases outside the gene matches. This CDR3 is built from 14 residues.